This entry lists 23 T cell receptor beta chains sequenced from one sample in a study of cytomegalovirus exposure and HLA in healthy donors (dated by TCRdb to about 2017). Library preparation was by the immunoSEQ multiplex PCR assay. For the multiplex PCR, a mixture combining 60 forward primers for TCR Vbeta segments and 13 reverse primers for TCR Jbeta segments was used. TCRdb took this table from immuneACCESS and kept in-frame rearrangements with V and J called. Such tables lack part of the clones; where checked against another copy, unresolved V genes explain under half of the gap, and the rest is unexplained. This sample has about 170,000 clones in its table, and approximately 71% of those were observed once. Approximately 1.5% of the sample rests with the top ten. The material sequenced was PBMCs. These receptors were collected from a girl aged 10 to 17 in good health and CMV-seronegative.

The rearrangement links TRBV7-3 to TRBJ1-1; D is perhaps TRBD1 (6 bases). Germline V CDR1 and CDR2: SGHTA, FQGTGA. The CDR3 is 15 amino acids. Trimming took 2 bases from V and 5 from J, leaving 15 bases between them. The CDR3 coding sequence is TGTGCCAGCAGCTTAGAAGGCAGGGGAGTAACTGAAGCTTTCTTT. It yields the protein CASSLEGRGVTEAFF.

The genes are TRBV10-1 and TRBJ2-3; 7 bases fit TRBD2. V dropped 4 bases and J dropped 1; count of bases not matched to a gene: 8. In germline, CDR1 is WNHNN, CDR2 SYGVQD (reference sequence). The CDR3 has 16 residues. The CDR3 DNA reads TGCGCCAGCAGTGGTCGGGTGGCGGGGGGCACAGATACGCAGTATTTT. Its translation is CASSGRVAGGTDTQYF.

The chain employs TRBV10-1 and TRBJ1-3; D uncertain. V was pared by 3 bases and J by 4 bases, with 7 bases between. Germline V CDR1 and CDR2: WNHNN, SYGVQD (reference sequence). The CDR3 has 13 residues. Written as DNA, the CDR3 is TGCGCCAGCAGTGATTCCCCAGGAAACACCATATATTTT. Translated: CASSDSPGNTIYF.

The chain links TRBV27 to TRBJ2-4; D may be TRBD1 (6 bases). Germline-derived CDR1 and CDR2 are MNHEY and SMNVEV (reference sequence). This CDR3 comprises 10 residues. V lost 4 bases and J lost 16, with 11 bases in between. CDR3 sequence reads: CASSYLRGYF. The CDR3 nucleotides read TGTGCCAGCAGTTACCTCAGGGGTTACTTC.

This clone occurred a few times. The chain uses TRBV6-1 and TRBJ1-3; no firm D call. Germline V lookup: CDR1 MNHNS, CDR2 SASEGT. Trimming stripped 11 bases from V and 3 bases from J, with 17 bases between. This CDR3 is built from 14 residues. Written as DNA, the CDR3 is TGTGCCGCGGGAGAAGATACCTTTGGAAACACCATATATTTT. Its protein is CAAGEDTFGNTIYF.

This clone appeared many times. The chain combines TRBV21-1 with TRBJ2-6; the table names TRBD1, a call not compared with the DNA. TRBV21-1 is a listed pseudogene. This CDR3 contains 16 residues. Here the CDR3 reads CASSKRRRPGANVLTF. The CDR3 DNA is TGTGCCAGCAGCAAACGGCGCAGGCCTGGGGCCAACGTCCTGACTTTC.

This clone has more than one count but fewer than ten. J is TRBJ1-5 and V is TRBV6-1; D unclear. This CDR3 is 13 amino acids long. The V gene's germline CDR1 is MNHNS and CDR2 SASEGT. Trimming took off 6 bases at V and 5 bases at J, with 11 bases between the two ends. This chain's CDR3 is CASRESGDQPQHF. The DNA of the CDR3 is TGTGCCAGCAGGGAAAGCGGGGATCAGCCCCAGCATTTT.

The V and J genes are TRBV7-6 and TRBJ2-2; TRBD2 matches at 7 bases. V gave up 0 bases and J gave up 3 bases; unmatched junction bases: 7. Per the germline V gene, CDR1 is SGHVS and CDR2 is FNYEAQ. This CDR3 is 17 amino acids long. The DNA of the CDR3 is TGTGCCAGCAGCTTAGCGCGGGGAGGGACGGACACCGGGGAGCTGTTTTTT. Translating it yields CASSLARGGTDTGELFF.

V is TRBV5-8 and J is TRBJ2-3; the D gene is possibly TRBD2 (6 bases). The germline V and J ends were trimmed by 0 bases and 2 bases, with 16 bases remaining between them. The CDR3 is 17 amino acids. CDR1 is SGHTS, CDR2 YDEGEE, per germline. CDR3 DNA sequence: TGTGCCAGCAGCTTGGGTCGCGGGGTCCAACACACAGATACGCAGTATTTT. Amino acid sequence: CASSLGRGVQHTDTQYF.

The chain couples TRBV5-1 to TRBJ1-2; 8 bases match TRBD1. V gave up 3 bases and J gave up 10 bases; unmatched junction bases: 20. This CDR3 is built from 17 residues. CDR1 and CDR2 (germline): SGHRS, YFSETQ. In DNA, the CDR3 is TGCGCCAGCAGCTCCGGTGGGACAGGACGTTTTTCAAATGACTACACCTTC. This codes for CASSSGGTGRFSNDYTF.

In its sample, this clone was seen once. This chain links TRBV29-1 with TRBJ1-1; D call uncertain. The germline V gene has CDR1 SQVTM and CDR2 ANQGSEA. V was cut by 7 bases and J by 3 bases, with 9 bases left in between. The CDR3 is 11 residues long. The CDR3 bases are TGCAGCGGGGGAGTGGACACTGAAGCTTTCTTT. Translating gives CSGGVDTEAFF.

The V call is TRBV7-2, the J call TRBJ2-7; D may be TRBD2 (6 bases). Trimming removed 1 base from V and 3 bases from J, with 16 bases in between. The germline CDR1 and CDR2 sequences are SGHTA and FQGNSA. The CDR3 consists of 16 residues. The CDR3 is CASSLEVGLAFYEQYF. CDR3 sequence (DNA): TGTGCCAGCAGCTTAGAGGTAGGGCTAGCGTTCTACGAGCAGTACTTC. Full variable domain (outside the CDR3, taken from reference TRBV7-2 and TRBJ2-7): GAGVSQSPSNKVTEKGKDVELRCDPISGHTALYWYRQSLGQGLEFLIYFQGNSAPDKSGLPSDRFSAERTGGSVSTLTIQRTQQEDSAVYLCASSLEVGLAFYEQYFGPGTRLTVT.

The chain employs TRBV2 and TRBJ2-1; the match to TRBD2 covers 8 bases. After removal of 8 bases from V and 9 bases from J, the junction contained 15 bases not matched to a gene. CDR1 is SNHLY, CDR2 FYNNEI, per germline. This CDR3 contains 15 residues. Here the CDR3 DNA reads TGTGCCAGCTGCCGGACTAGCCTATCCTCGGGTGAGCAGTTCTTC. Its protein is CASCRTSLSSGEQFF.

This clone has only a few counts. The V gene is TRBV5-1, the J gene TRBJ2-6; tentative D call: TRBD2 (5 bases). CDR3 length: 17 amino acids. The germline V gene has CDR1 SGHRS and CDR2 YFSETQ. V was cut by 1 base and J by 0 bases, with 11 bases left in between. The CDR3 sequence is CASSLRVAGSGANVLTF. In nucleotides, the CDR3 is TGCGCCAGCAGCTTGAGGGTCGCGGGCTCTGGGGCCAACGTCCTGACTTTC.

The genes are TRBV28 and TRBJ1-6; unclear D gene. Trimming took off 3 bases at V and 1 base at J, with 13 bases between the two ends. The CDR3 is 17 residues long. Germline lookup yields CDR1 MDHEN and CDR2 SYDVKM. The CDR3: CASSLVADRSYNSPLHF. CDR3 bases: TGTGCCAGCAGTTTGGTGGCAGATCGTTCCTATAATTCACCCCTCCACTTT.

The V and J genes are TRBV19 and TRBJ2-6; 9 nucleotides match TRBD1. CDR3 size: 17 residues. Germline V CDR1 and CDR2: LNHDA, SQIVND (reference sequence). The J segment lost 4 bases and the V segment lost 6 bases, leaving 10 bases of the junction unmatched. The CDR3 nucleotides read TGTGCCAGTAGCAGATTACAGGGGGCGGGAGGGGCCAACGTCCTGACTTTC. It encodes CASSRLQGAGGANVLTF. The entire variable domain, with the rest obtained from reference TRBV19 and TRBJ2-6, is as follows: DGGITQSPKYLFRKEGQNVTLSCEQNLNHDAMYWYRQDPGQGLRLIYYSQIVNDFQKGDIAEGYSVSREKKESFPLTVTSAQKNPTAFYLCASSRLQGAGGANVLTFGAGSRLTVL.

The rearrangement uses TRBV11-2 and TRBJ2-7; 11 bases map to TRBD2. The CDR3 loop spans 15 amino acids. V shed 5 bases, J shed 0 bases, and the junction held 3 bases outside the gene matches. Per the germline V gene, CDR1 is SGHAT and CDR2 is FQNNGV. The DNA for the CDR3 is TGTGCCAGCAGCCTAGCGGGGGGACACTCCTACGAGCAGTACTTC. It yields the protein CASSLAGGHSYEQYF.

The chain links TRBV6-5 to TRBJ1-5; weak D call: TRBD1 (6 bases). The V gene lost 4 bases and the J gene lost 6 bases, with 16 bases spanning the gap. CDR1 MNHEY and CDR2 SVGAGI come from the germline V gene. This CDR3 is 15 amino acids long. The CDR3 loop is CASSSRQAPSQPQHF. The CDR3 region has the DNA TGTGCCAGCAGTTCTCGACAGGCCCCCAGTCAGCCCCAGCATTTT.

The V gene is TRBV14, the J gene TRBJ2-7; perhaps TRBD1 as D (6 bases). The CDR3 totals 13 residues. Germline assignment: CDR1 SGHDN and CDR2 FVKESK. Trimming shortened V by 4 bases and J by 5 bases, and 12 bases separated the two germline ends. CDR3 sequence (DNA): TGTGCCAGCAGCCCCCAACAGGGCAACGAGCAGTACTTC. Residues: CASSPQQGNEQYF.

This chain joins TRBV9 and TRBJ2-3; TRBD2 is a possible D gene (6 bases). The germline V gene encodes CDR1 SGDLS and CDR2 YYNGEE. The CDR3 length is 14 residues. Deletions cut 0 bases from V and 3 bases from J, with 8 bases between. The CDR3 spells CASSVGRETDTQYF. CDR3 coding DNA: TGTGCCAGCAGCGTAGGGAGGGAAACAGATACGCAGTATTTT.

The V gene is TRBV7-8, the J gene TRBJ1-2; D unclear. The length of the CDR3 is 13 residues. Germline V CDR1 and CDR2: SGHVS, FQNEAQ. V lost 8 bases to trimming and J lost 2 bases, with 12 bases between them. The CDR3 DNA reads TGTGCCAGCTCCCCCCTGAGAAACTATGGCTACACCTTC. The encoded protein is CASSPLRNYGYTF.

V usage is TRBV27 and J usage is TRBJ2-7; TRBD1 aligns across 10 bases. Germline V gene lookup returns CDR1 MNHEY and CDR2 SMNVEV (reference sequence). V lost 1 base, J lost 5 bases, and 5 bases stayed unmatched. The CDR3 is 15 residues long. The CDR3 sequence is CASSLWGQGFDEQYF. The CDR3 DNA reads as TGTGCCAGCAGTTTATGGGGACAGGGGTTTGACGAGCAGTACTTC.

The chain is built from TRBV6-8 and TRBJ1-6; 9 bases line up with TRBD1. The V gene end was trimmed by 3 bases and the J gene end by 0 bases; junction bases not matched to a gene: 6. The CDR3 runs 18 residues. In germline, CDR1 is MNHGY, CDR2 SAAAGT. The CDR3 region is CASSYRDRARSYNSPLHF. As DNA, the CDR3 is TGTGCCAGCAGTTATAGGGACAGGGCCCGCTCCTATAATTCACCCCTCCACTTT.